Listed below are T cell receptor beta chains from one sample, sequenced in a study of T cell responses to AZD1222 COVID-19 vaccine. TCRdb keeps only in-frame clones here, not all; method: immunoSEQ multiplex PCR. The table lists around 250,000 clones, over 85% of them singletons. Here the sequenced sample was peripheral blood, taken on day 0 of AZD1222 vaccination. These receptors originate from an adult in good health. Each CDR3 is given without its conserved first and last residue.

CDR3 protein | J gene | V gene
ASSFQLIYEQY | TRBJ2-7 | TRBV12-3/TRBV12-4
ASTGAGTGGMY | TRBJ1-2 | TRBV19
ASSLGMEGETQY | TRBJ2-5 | TRBV7-9
ASSQDLGGRAYEQY | TRBJ2-7 | TRBV4-3
ASGKDSTDTQY | TRBJ2-3 | TRBV10-1
ASCTGYTEAF | TRBJ1-1 | TRBV6-5
ASSPRGGLAALRGQF | TRBJ2-1 | TRBV7-2
ASSDPLALAGSYYNEQF | TRBJ2-1 | TRBV2
ASGTGSAVGNTIY | TRBJ1-3 | TRBV28
ASSPTSGGTDTQY | TRBJ2-3 | TRBV6-4
ASSSRGGRYEQY | TRBJ2-7 | TRBV7-2
ASSWGSGRSSPLH | TRBJ1-6 | TRBV5-6
ASSLGVDKPPQF | TRBJ2-1 | TRBV5-4
ASSPPGGETQY | TRBJ2-5 | TRBV18
ASSLPGAAEQY | TRBJ2-7 | TRBV28
ASSQRGALGNEQF | TRBJ2-1 | TRBV4-1
ASSLGTGATEAF | TRBJ1-1 | TRBV5-5
ASSLNLVGEKLF | TRBJ1-4 | TRBV13
ASRQGQYTEAF | TRBJ1-1 | TRBV7-2
ASSQEGRSYNEQF | TRBJ2-1 | TRBV4-3
ASAASSDEQY | TRBJ2-7 | TRBV6-5
ASSLGLGGLTYEQY | TRBJ2-7 | TRBV5-5
ASSPSETQY | TRBJ2-5 | TRBV18
AWSRQGAGELF | TRBJ2-2 | TRBV30
ASSAGTGNTIY | TRBJ1-3 | TRBV9
ASSPPTGSRTYEQY | TRBJ2-7 | TRBV7-9
ASSVARGGDTQY | TRBJ2-3 | TRBV9
ASSLGLAGGPSYEQY | TRBJ2-7 | TRBV5-6
ASRNGKQDAYGYT | TRBJ1-2 | TRBV5-1
ASSPGTAGANVLT | TRBJ2-6 | TRBV7-2
AITMTSTDTQY | TRBJ2-3 | TRBV10-3
ASSLRQDYGYT | TRBJ1-2 | TRBV5-4
ATNPGTRGESEQF | TRBJ2-1 | TRBV24-1
ASSEIGQGANEKLF | TRBJ1-4 | TRBV6-1
ASSQEGGTDTQY | TRBJ2-3 | TRBV3-1/TRBV3-2
ASSLDRGNTEAF | TRBJ1-1 | TRBV7-8
ASSLFGLASNEQF | TRBJ2-1 | TRBV7-3
ASSLQSPITYEQY | TRBJ2-7 | TRBV5-1
ASSRGGSGLAGGLDYNEQF | TRBJ2-1 | TRBV4-1
ASSDLAGALRVTGELF | TRBJ2-2 | TRBV19
ASSLGGALREKLF | TRBJ1-4 | TRBV4-1
ASSFSGGAYEQY | TRBJ2-7 | TRBV11-2
ASSEGLAGSSYNEQF | TRBJ2-1 | TRBV9
ASSLEGTGGYT | TRBJ1-2 | TRBV7-9
AISPTGLADDGYEQY | TRBJ2-7 | TRBV10-3
ASSQDPGFRGETQY | TRBJ2-5 | TRBV4-3
ASRPDRGPGYEQY | TRBJ2-7 | TRBV28
ASSYSGQAPVEQY | TRBJ2-7 | TRBV6-6
ASCGTARYYGYT | TRBJ1-2 | TRBV6-5
ASSQLQTTYTGELF | TRBJ2-2 | TRBV14
ASSVGNGDYGYT | TRBJ1-2 | TRBV9
ASSLMETGELF | TRBJ2-2 | TRBV7-9
AWSVWDGYT | TRBJ1-2 | TRBV30
ASSLELAGVPGTDTQY | TRBJ2-3 | TRBV5-1
ASSTPRVGSSYEQY | TRBJ2-7 | TRBV6-2/TRBV6-3
ASSIPANTGELF | TRBJ2-2 | TRBV19
ASRVGGLDDEQY | TRBJ2-7 | TRBV28